Listed below are T cell receptor beta chains from one sample, sequenced in a study of T cell repertoires in cytomegalovirus infection. TCRdb independently ran MiXCR on the reads; one entry per CDR3 protein. The data contain about 80,000 distinct CDR3 sequences, 3.7% of them singletons. Sequencing used PBMCs. The receptors were gathered from a human donor in good health (CMV status not recorded). Some clones in this sample may be carry-over from other donors' samples. CDR3s include the opening cysteine and the closing phenylalanine or tryptophan.

v_gene	j_gene	CDR3aa
TRBV28	TRBJ2-5	CASTRGGEETQYF
TRBV7-2	TRBJ1-2	CASSFKVSQEPLTNYGYTF
TRBV7-2	TRBJ2-2	CASSPRAGELFF
TRBV6-5	TRBJ1-2	CASSYSRQGVGGYTF
TRBV11-2	TRBJ1-5	CASSLGYRQGGIRQPQHF
TRBV28	TRBJ2-1	CASTSLGHYNEQFF
TRBV5-5	TRBJ2-3	CVSSSSRWLIGQGVSDTQYF
TRBV7-9	TRBJ2-7	CASSLASGGSSYEQYF
TRBV5-6	TRBJ2-1	CASTHLRGEQFF
TRBV15	TRBJ1-4	CATSRDLAGTNEKLFF
TRBV12-3/TRBV12-4	TRBJ1-1	CASTPPGQGLTEAFF
TRBV20-1	TRBJ2-7	CSALRDSYSYEQYF
TRBV12-3/TRBV12-4	TRBJ1-2	CASSLEQGVNYTF
TRBV7-2	TRBJ2-5	CASSLTGTGVETQYF
TRBV6-2/TRBV6-3	TRBJ2-7	CASTPIAGGLYEQYF
TRBV25-1	TRBJ1-3	CASSSAAIVSGNTIYF
TRBV19	TRBJ1-4	CASSLPRDSGSNEKLFF
TRBV6-2/TRBV6-3	TRBJ2-7	CASSYSATAYYEQYF
TRBV7-2	TRBJ2-3	CASSSTGPDTQYF
TRBV19	TRBJ1-1	CASSPRQEFTEAFF
TRBV5-6	TRBJ1-2	CASSLVQGGRYGYTF
TRBV24-1	TRBJ2-3	CATSDSWGSTDTQYF
TRBV4-3	TRBJ1-2	CASSQDLGTYGYTF
TRBV6-1	TRBJ1-4	CASSAPTGFQDEKLFF